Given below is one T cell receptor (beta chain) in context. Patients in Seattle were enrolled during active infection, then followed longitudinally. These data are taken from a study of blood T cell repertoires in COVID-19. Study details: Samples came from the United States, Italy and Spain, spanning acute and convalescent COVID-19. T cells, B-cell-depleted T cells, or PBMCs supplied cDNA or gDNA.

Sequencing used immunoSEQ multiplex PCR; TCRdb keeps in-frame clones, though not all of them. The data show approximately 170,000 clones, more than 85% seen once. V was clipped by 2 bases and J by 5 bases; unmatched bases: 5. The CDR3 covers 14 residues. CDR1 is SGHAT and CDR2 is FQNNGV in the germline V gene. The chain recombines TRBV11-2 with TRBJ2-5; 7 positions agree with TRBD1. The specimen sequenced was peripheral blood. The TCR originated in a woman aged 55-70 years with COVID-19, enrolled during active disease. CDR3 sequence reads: CASSLTGVIETQYF. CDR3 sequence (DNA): TGTGCCAGCAGCTTAACAGGGGTTATCGAGACCCAGTACTTC.